This passage covers 22 T cell receptor beta chains from one sample sequenced in a study of T cells after yellow fever vaccination. TCRdb reprocessed the 5' RACE reads with MiXCR, giving one entry per CDR3 protein. The sample lists 100,000 to 150,000 distinct CDR3 sequences, under 8% seen once, with roughly 2.5% in the top ten. Sequenced here: CD4+ T cells sorted from PBMCs, sampled roughly 10 days after the first yellow fever vaccination. The receptors originated from a man between 18 and 29 years old who received the YFV17D yellow fever vaccine.

This clonotype was seen a few times. The chain carries TRBV6-5 and TRBJ1-6; 11 bases agree with TRBD1. The CDR3 loop spans 15 amino acids. The germline V gene has CDR1 MNHEY and CDR2 SVGAGI. Germline trimming cut 4 bases from V and 7 bases from J; bases unmatched to any gene: 3. This chain's CDR3 is CASSLGQGGNSPLHF. As DNA, the CDR3 is TGTGCCAGCAGTTTGGGACAGGGGGGCAATTCACCCCTCCACTTT.

Ten or more counts support this clonotype. This sequence joins TRBV5-1 and TRBJ2-3; D gene uncertain. V shed 4 bases and J shed 4 bases, with 19 bases lying between them. The germline gives CDR1 SGHRS, CDR2 YFSETQ. This CDR3 comprises 16 residues. CDR3 bases: TGCGCCAGCAGCCCACAAGACCCCTCTCTCGCAGATACGCAGTATTTT. It is translated as CASSPQDPSLADTQYF.

The chain has TRBV7-8 and TRBJ2-5; 9 nucleotides agree with TRBD2. J was trimmed by 5 bases and V by 8 bases; bases with no gene match: 9. CDR1 SGHVS and CDR2 FQNEAQ come from the germline V gene. The CDR3 totals 14 residues. The DNA for the CDR3 is TGTGCCAGCGGGGGAGCGGGGGGAGTGGAGACCCAGTACTTC. Residues: CASGGAGGVETQYF.

To note about this clonotype: A read error may be the cause here, since a much bigger clone is one base away. The chain couples TRBV18 to TRBJ1-2; unclear D gene. Germline V gives CDR1 KGHSH, CDR2 LQKENI. This CDR3 region has 13 residues. CDR3 sequence reads: CASSREEHYGYIF. In DNA form, the CDR3 reads TGTGCCAGCTCACGGGAGGAACACTATGGCTACATCTTC.

The sample holds many counts of this clonotype. V is TRBV5-4 and J is TRBJ2-5; D is unclear. Trimming cost V 4 bases and J 5 bases, with 12 bases left between them. CDR1 is SGHNT, CDR2 YYREEE, per germline (reference sequence). CDR3 length: 13 residues. The CDR3 DNA follows: TGTGCCAGCAGCCTGACATATCGGGAGACCCAGTACTTC. This encodes CASSLTYRETQYF.

The table lists this clonotype with many counts. This chain connects TRBV9 to TRBJ2-1; tentatively, D is TRBD2 (7 bases). Germline V CDR1 and CDR2: SGDLS, YYNGEE. CDR3 size: 15 residues. V was pared by 2 bases and J by 6 bases, with 15 bases between. The CDR3 region is CASSVAGAPGNEQFF. The CDR3, as DNA: TGTGCCAGCAGCGTTGCGGGGGCACCCGGCAATGAGCAGTTCTTC.

At least ten counts were recorded for this clonotype. This sequence joins TRBV28 and TRBJ2-3; TRBD1 matches 8 bases. The CDR3 spans 15 residues. The germline V gene has CDR1 MDHEN and CDR2 SYDVKM. V was pared by 3 bases and J by 6 bases, with 8 bases of the junction left unmatched. The CDR3 reads CASSLQGAGWDTQYF. The CDR3 nucleotides are TGTGCCAGCAGTTTGCAGGGGGCGGGATGGGATACGCAGTATTTT. The full variable domain, in which reference TRBV28 and TRBJ2-3 provide the parts outside the CDR3, is DVKVTQSSRYLVKRTGEKVFLECVQDMDHENMFWYRQDPGLGLRLIYFSYDVKMKEKGDIPEGYSVSREKKERFSLILESASTNQTSMYLCASSLQGAGWDTQYFGPGTRLTVL.

This clonotype was found many times. The chain carries TRBV3-1 and TRBJ1-2; possibly TRBD1 for D (5 bases). Germline CDR1 LGHDT, CDR2 YNNKEL (reference sequence). V lost 1 base and J 8 bases, leaving 14 bases between the germline ends. The CDR3 runs to 14 residues. CDR3 DNA: TGTGCCAGCAGCCAAGGTCAGGGTCCGGAAGGCTACACCTTC. It is translated as CASSQGQGPEGYTF.

In its sample, this clonotype was seen many times. The rearrangement links TRBV6-5 to TRBJ1-6; D gene uncertain. Germline lookup yields CDR1 MNHEY and CDR2 SVGAGI. V was clipped by 2 bases and J by 2 bases, with 10 bases between them. The CDR3 is 16 amino acids. The CDR3 region is CASSYAGGTYNSPLHF. The DNA for the CDR3 is TGTGCCAGCAGTTACGCGGGTGGTACCTATAATTCACCCCTCCACTTT.

This clonotype appeared many times. The chain combines TRBV7-2 with TRBJ2-7, with 11 positions matching TRBD2. Germline CDR1 and CDR2: SGHTA and FQGNSA. The CDR3 covers 15 residues. With V trimmed by 5 bases and J by 0 bases, 3 bases remained unmatched. CDR3 protein: CASSPSGGLSYEQYF. CDR3 bases: TGTGCCAGCAGCCCTAGCGGGGGGCTCTCCTACGAGCAGTACTTC.

The sample holds a few counts of this clonotype. The chain joins TRBV5-1 to TRBJ2-5; D unclear. Between the trimmed V and J ends, which lost 0 bases and 5 bases, there was a span of 11 bases. The CDR3 totals 14 residues. CDR1 and CDR2 from the germline V gene are SGHRS and YFSETQ. This CDR3 reads CASSLGARWETQYF. In DNA form, the CDR3 reads TGCGCCAGCAGCTTGGGGGCTAGATGGGAGACCCAGTACTTC.

This clonotype showed up just once. This may stem from a read error, because a much larger clone lies one nucleotide away. The chain uses TRBV5-1 and TRBJ2-5; D not certain. Germline V gives CDR1 SGHRS, CDR2 YFSETQ. The CDR3 is 13 amino acids. Trimming removed 1 base from V and 5 bases from J, with 9 bases in between. DNA for the CDR3: TGCGCCAGCAGCTTGACGGTTCATGAGACCCAGTACTTC. Its protein is CASSLTVHETQYF.

This clonotype has at least ten counts. The rearrangement uses TRBV5-1 and TRBJ2-7, with D hard to call. Germline-derived CDR1 and CDR2 are SGHRS and YFSETQ. This CDR3 contains 14 residues. The germline V and J ends were trimmed by 5 bases and 2 bases, with 14 bases remaining between them. In DNA form, the CDR3 reads TGCGCCAGCAGGCCTGGGTCTAGGACCTACGAGCAGTACTTC. It codes for CASRPGSRTYEQYF.

In this sample, this clonotype turned up many times. CDR3 DNA: TGTGCCAGCAGCTTGGAATGGGACGAGCAGTACTTC. Protein sequence: CASSLEWDEQYF. This chain joins TRBV5-5 and TRBJ2-7; D remains unclear. V lost 0 bases and J lost 5, with 6 bases in between. The CDR3 covers 12 residues. Germline V lookup: CDR1 SGHKS, CDR2 YYEKEE (reference sequence).

This clonotype occurred many times. The rearrangement joins TRBV2 to TRBJ2-4; 10 positions match TRBD1. The CDR3 extends over 13 amino acids. V trimming: 8 bases; J trimming: 6 bases; junction bases outside the gene matches: 4. The germline CDR1 and CDR2 sequences are SNHLY and FYNNEI. The CDR3 nucleotides are TGTGCCAGCTACCGGGACAGGGGAAACATTCAGTACTTC. As protein: CASYRDRGNIQYF. The variable domain in full, completed from reference TRBV2 and TRBJ2-4, reads EPEVTQTPSHQVTQMGQEVILRCVPISNHLYFYWYRQILGQKVEFLVSFYNNEISEKSEIFDDQFSVERPDGSNFTLKIRSTKLEDSAMYFCASYRDRGNIQYFGAGTRLSVL.

This clonotype was picked up many times. The chain couples TRBV5-1 to TRBJ1-1; TRBD1 might be the D (6 bases). The V end lost 4 bases, the J end lost 1 base, and 32 bases lay between the germline ends. The CDR3 has 21 amino acids. Looked up from germline, CDR1 is SGHRS and CDR2 is YFSETQ. The CDR3 loop is CASSRWRAQGGPSLGNTEAFF. DNA of the CDR3: TGCGCCAGCAGCAGATGGAGGGCACAGGGTGGTCCCAGTTTGGGGAACACTGAAGCTTTCTTT. The entire variable domain, with the rest obtained from reference TRBV5-1 and TRBJ1-1, is as follows: KAGVTQTPRYLIKTRGQQVTLSCSPISGHRSVSWYQQTPGQGLQFLFEYFSETQRNKGNFPGRFSGRQFSNSRSEMNVSTLELGDSALYLCASSRWRAQGGPSLGNTEAFFGQGTRLTVV.

The rearrangement uses TRBV4-3 and TRBJ2-1; 7 nucleotides agree with TRBD1. This CDR3 is 16 amino acids long. With V trimmed by 2 bases and J by 6 bases, 10 bases remained unmatched. Germline CDR1 reads LGHNA; CDR2 reads YSLEER. CDR3 protein: CASSQLKTGSLNEQFF. The CDR3 DNA follows: TGCGCCAGCAGCCAATTAAAGACAGGGTCCCTCAATGAGCAGTTCTTC.

There are many counts of this clonotype. This chain's CDR3 is CASSLDGPRRYEQYF. CDR3 in DNA: TGTGCCAGCAGCTTAGATGGACCACGTCGCTACGAGCAGTACTTC. This sequence joins TRBV7-8 and TRBJ2-7; no definite D call. With 1 base removed from V and 3 bases from J, the gap between germline ends came to 13 bases. Per germline, CDR1 SGHVS and CDR2 FQNEAQ. The CDR3 totals 15 residues.

This clonotype has at least ten counts. The V and J genes are TRBV2 and TRBJ1-2, with 8 bases identical to TRBD1. This CDR3 is built from 15 residues. The V segment lost 6 bases and the J segment 9 bases; nucleotides outside the gene matches: 15. The germline V gene has CDR1 SNHLY and CDR2 FYNNEI. CDR3 in amino acids: CASSAAGGSGLSYTF. The CDR3 DNA sequence: TGTGCCAGCAGCGCAGCAGGGGGCTCCGGTCTTAGCTACACCTTC.

The rearrangement links TRBV7-9 to TRBJ1-2, with no clear D. The CDR3 covers 13 residues. With 3 bases removed from V and 8 bases from J, the gap between germline ends came to 13 bases. Germline V gene data show CDR1 as SEHNR and CDR2 as FQNEAQ (reference sequence). CDR3 DNA sequence: TGTGCCAGCAGCTTTATTGCAAGGGAGGGCTACACCTTC. It codes for CASSFIAREGYTF. The full variable domain, in which reference TRBV7-9 and TRBJ1-2 provide the parts outside the CDR3, is DTGVSQNPRHKITKRGQNVTFRCDPISEHNRLYWYRQTLGQGPEFLTYFQNEAQLEKSRLLSDRFSAERPKGSFSTLEIQRTEQGDSAMYLCASSFIAREGYTFGSGTRLTVV.

Ten or more counts support this clonotype. J is TRBJ2-1 and V is TRBV27, with D perhaps TRBD2 (6 bases). Germline V gene data show CDR1 as MNHEY and CDR2 as SMNVEV (reference sequence). V lost 6 bases to trimming and J lost 9 bases, with 12 bases between them. The CDR3 is 12 residues long. In DNA form, the CDR3 reads TGTGCCAGCAGCTCCCGGGGAGGTGAGCAGTTCTTC. Its protein is CASSSRGGEQFF.

This clonotype appeared many times. This chain joins TRBV27 and TRBJ2-7; D gene ambiguous. V lost 2 bases to trimming and J lost 0 bases, with 5 bases between them. Germline loops: CDR1 MNHEY, CDR2 SMNVEV (reference sequence). The CDR3 totals 13 residues. Here the CDR3 reads CASSLGGSYEQYV. Written as DNA, the CDR3 is TGTGCCAGCAGTTTAGGTGGCTCCTACGAGCAGTACGTC.